The entry below describes one TCR beta chain. These data belong to a study of shared clonotypes between healthy human individuals. The V segment lost 7 bases and the J segment 3 bases; nucleotides outside the gene matches: 11. The CDR3 is 15 residues long. In germline, CDR1 is LNHDA, CDR2 SQIVND (reference sequence). Repertoires were generated with immunoSEQ multiplex PCR, while TCRdb's copy carries only in-frame clones and drops some. The sample has about 2 million clones; roughly 94% are singletons. This sequence originates from a man aged 18 to 29 in good health. Sequenced material: naive CD4+ T cells sorted from blood. The sample's subset: CD45RA+ positively selected. This sequence joins TRBV19 and TRBJ1-2, with 7 bases aligning to TRBD1. In DNA form, the CDR3 reads TGTGCCAGTACCTCGCAAGGGGGCCTCCACTATGGCTACACCTTC. This codes for CASTSQGGLHYGYTF.